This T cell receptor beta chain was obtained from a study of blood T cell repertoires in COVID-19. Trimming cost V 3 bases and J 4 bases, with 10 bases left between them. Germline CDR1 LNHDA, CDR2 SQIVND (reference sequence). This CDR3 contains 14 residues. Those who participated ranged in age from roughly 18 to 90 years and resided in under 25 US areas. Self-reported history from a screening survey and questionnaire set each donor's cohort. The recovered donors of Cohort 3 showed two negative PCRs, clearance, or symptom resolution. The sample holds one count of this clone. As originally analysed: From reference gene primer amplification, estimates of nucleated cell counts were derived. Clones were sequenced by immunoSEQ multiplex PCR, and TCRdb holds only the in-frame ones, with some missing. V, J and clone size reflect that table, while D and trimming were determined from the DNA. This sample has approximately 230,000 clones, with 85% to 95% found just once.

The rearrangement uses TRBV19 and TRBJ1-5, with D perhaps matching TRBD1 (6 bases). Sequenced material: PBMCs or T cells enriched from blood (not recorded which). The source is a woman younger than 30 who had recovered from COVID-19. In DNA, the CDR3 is TGTGCCAGTAGTATGTTAGGGGGAAATCAGCCCCAGCATTTT. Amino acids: CASSMLGGNQPQHF.